This T cell receptor beta chain was recorded in a study of T cell responses to AZD1222 COVID-19 vaccine (dated by TCRdb to the early 2020s). Concerning the study at large: AZD1222 recipients with second doses at about 4 weeks or about 12 weeks were pooled, because spike-specific TCR depth and breadth did not differ between schedules. TCR sequencing covered approximately 230 trial participants: 200 to 210 given two doses of AZD1222 and 26 given two doses of MenACWY control vaccine. Trial participants were enrolled by age into 18-55, 56-69 and 70-plus year subgroups, with roughly 150, 30 and 60 TCR-sequenced participants respectively.

Taken with the paper, the label for time point translates to: baseline before first vaccination. Vaccinee samples were obtained from the UK trials COV001 and COV002, which included a single-blind randomized controlled phase 2/3 trial of AZD1222 (ChAdOx1 nCoV-19) in healthy adults. For TCRbeta chain sequencing, PBMC samples from trial participants were taken at day 0 and at day 28 after the second dose. The CDR3 regions of human TCRbeta chains were analyzed by immunosequencing. In the original analysis: TCRs in the repertoires were matched against a reference library of SARS-CoV-2-specific TCRs that had been generated with the MIRA antigen-specificity platform. Breadth was defined as the fraction of unique TCRs that were SARS-CoV-2-associated. Depth was defined as the fraction of total T cells that were SARS-CoV-2-associated. Using the MIRA data, each spike-specific TCR was assigned both to the spike region to which the TCR was reactive and to a CD4 or CD8 class. Log10-transformed breadth and depth values were compared by one-way ANOVA with Sidak's multiple comparisons tests. Not all clones reach the TCRdb copy of this immuneACCESS table, which keeps in-frame sequences only. Checked studies attribute under half of the gap to unresolved V genes and leave the rest unexplained. The V and J calls and clone size are taken from that table; D and trimming were inferred from the DNA. The sample table lists 90,000 to 150,000 clones, around 90% of them with a count of one. The ten largest make up over 5% of the sample.

This clone appeared a few times. No antigen is known for it. No much larger clone is present one base from it, and per-base qualities are unavailable. What the work shows at the level of the full study, not this receptor alone: A significant rise in spike-specific TCR breadth and depth was observed after two AZD1222 doses relative to day 0 and relative to MenACWY recipients. Reportedly, almost half of the unique spike-specific TCRs recognized epitopes lying outside the regions that are mutated in the B.1.351 and B.1.1.7 variants. Because no day 14 peak-response samples were available, repertoires were characterized only after the peak T cell response. The vaccine-associated CD4 TCRs covered the entire spike protein, and the dominant responses fell in regions 160-218 and 743-854. Participants were mostly white British and included more females than males, and it was suggested by the authors that clonal diversity may have been underestimated. Only five or six AZD1222 recipients were SARS-CoV-2 seropositive at baseline, limiting conclusions about previously exposed vaccinees. The 56-69-year group was small, and its depth increase did not reach significance, likely because of low power.

The starting material was peripheral blood, obtained on day 0 of AZD1222 vaccination. The clonotype was recovered from an adult in good health.

The DNA sequence is as follows: TGTGCCAGCAGTACTGGTGGGTGGGCCTACAATGAGCAGTTCTTC. It codes for CASSTGGWAYNEQFF. The rearrangement combines TRBV28 with TRBJ2-1; the D gene lacks a confident call. The CDR3 sequence holds 15 residues, the cysteine and phenylalanine included. Of all the DNA, just the CDR3 is kept, 45 bases in frame from base 1. V sheds 5 bases and J sheds 2 bases, leaving 13 bases between their ends. CDR1 and CDR2 were assigned from the germline V gene as MDHEN and SYDVKM.